This passage covers 24 T cell receptor beta chains from one sample sequenced in a study of CD8 T cells in Susac syndrome. cDNA came from roughly 0.47 to 1 ug RNA primed by random hexamers. TCRdb passed the immunoSEQ multiplex PCR reads through MiXCR, listing each CDR3 protein once. The table records about 300,000 distinct CDR3 sequences, 92% of them present only once. Material: CD4+ T cells from PBMCs. The origin of the receptors is a human donor with multiple sclerosis.

This rearrangement joins TRBV6-5 to TRBJ2-7, with D possibly TRBD1 on 6 matching bases. The germline gives CDR1 MNHEY, CDR2 SVGAGI. Trimming pared 7 bases from V and 4 bases from J, leaving 14 bases between. The CDR3 has 13 amino acids. This chain's CDR3 is CASTQGQTYEQYF. The CDR3 region has the DNA TGTGCCAGCACCCAGGGGCAGACTTACGAGCAGTACTTC.

The chain employs TRBV29-1 and TRBJ2-2, with D uncertain. From germline, CDR1 is SQVTM and CDR2 ANQGSEA. The CDR3 totals 12 residues. The ends were cut back, 7 bases at V and 4 bases at J, with 10 bases in the middle. Written as DNA, the CDR3 is TGCAGCGCGACATCGAGCACCGGGGAGCTGTTTTTT. Its translation: CSATSSTGELFF.

The chain is built from TRBV6-1 and TRBJ1-3; D is undetermined. Trimming stripped 4 bases from V and 0 bases from J, with 13 bases between. CDR1 MNHNS and CDR2 SASEGT come from the germline V gene. This CDR3 contains 16 residues. Here the CDR3 reads CASSVTVRDSGNTIYF. The CDR3 coding sequence is TGTGCCAGCAGTGTTACGGTGAGGGACTCTGGAAACACCATATATTTT.

The V and J genes are TRBV5-1 and TRBJ2-5; no clear D. Per germline, CDR1 SGHRS and CDR2 YFSETQ. The CDR3 consists of 18 residues. V lost 0 bases, J lost 4 bases, and 22 bases lay in between. CDR3 DNA sequence: TGCGCCAGCAGCTTGGTGTTCAGTCTGGAAGTGTTGGCAGAGACCCAGTACTTC. This gives the protein CASSLVFSLEVLAETQYF.

The gene calls are TRBV24-1 and TRBJ2-7; 9 bases agree with TRBD1. The J segment lost 2 bases and the V segment lost 12 bases, leaving 7 bases of the junction unmatched. Germline CDR1 is KGHDR and CDR2 is SFDVKD. This CDR3 is built from 13 residues. The CDR3 nucleotides read TGTGCCTCGGGGACAGGGCAAGCCTACGAGCAGTACTTC. Its protein is CASGTGQAYEQYF.

The chain uses TRBV7-9 and TRBJ1-1; D unclear. This CDR3 comprises 14 residues. Germline CDR1 reads SEHNR; CDR2 reads FQNEAQ (reference sequence). Trimming cost V 3 bases and J 0 bases, with 8 bases left between them. CDR3 DNA sequence: TGTGCCAGCAGCTTTTTACAGATGAACACTGAAGCTTTCTTT. Translation gives CASSFLQMNTEAFF.

V gene TRBV7-8 combines with J gene TRBJ1-5, with TRBD1 matching 8 bases. The CDR3 runs to 18 residues. Losses at the gene ends were 7 bases for V and 0 bases for J; bases not matched to a gene: 14. Germline V lookup: CDR1 SGHVS, CDR2 FQNEAQ. The CDR3 DNA sequence: TGTGCCAGCACCCCCTTTGTACAGGGGGACCCTAGCAATCAGCCCCAGCATTTT. It codes for CASTPFVQGDPSNQPQHF.

The chain carries TRBV19 and TRBJ1-2; 8 bases match TRBD1. This CDR3 has 13 residues. The germline CDR1 and CDR2 sequences are LNHDA and SQIVND (reference sequence). V lost 9 bases to trimming and J lost 1 base; unmatched junction nucleotides: 4. CDR3 coding DNA: TGTGCCAGCCAGACAGGGGATAACTATGGCTACACCTTC. Translation: CASQTGDNYGYTF.

V is TRBV18 and J is TRBJ1-5; tentative D call: TRBD1 (5 bases). CDR3 length: 15 residues. V lost 3 bases and J 7 bases, leaving 16 bases between the germline ends. Germline CDR1 and CDR2: KGHSH and LQKENI. The DNA for the CDR3 is TGTGCCAGCTCACCGGCAGGGACCTTGGGCCAGCCCCAGCATTTT. Translated, it gives CASSPAGTLGQPQHF.

This chain joins TRBV20-1 and TRBJ2-1; 7 bases map to TRBD2. The CDR3 length is 15 residues. V was clipped by 6 bases and J by 5 bases; unmatched bases: 13. Looked up from germline, CDR1 is DFQATT and CDR2 is SNEGSKA (reference sequence). The CDR3 DNA follows: TGCAGTGCCCCACCGGGGGGAGGGATACACAATGAGCAGTTCTTC. Encoded protein: CSAPPGGGIHNEQFF.

This sequence joins TRBV5-1 and TRBJ2-1; 7 positions agree with TRBD2. The CDR3 runs 15 residues. Germline V gene lookup returns CDR1 SGHRS and CDR2 YFSETQ. Trimming cost V 5 bases and J 0 bases; bases outside gene matches: 5. The CDR3 bases are TGCGCCAGCAGGTTGACGGGAGGCTCCTACAATGAGCAGTTCTTC. Translating gives CASRLTGGSYNEQFF.

The gene calls are TRBV24-1 and TRBJ2-3; weak D call: TRBD2 (6 bases). V was cut by 4 bases and J by 4 bases, with 11 bases left in between. Germline V gene lookup returns CDR1 KGHDR and CDR2 SFDVKD. CDR3 length equals 14 residues. The CDR3 DNA follows: TGTGCCACCAGTGACCGGAGGGGATCAGATACGCAGTATTTT. Protein sequence: CATSDRRGSDTQYF.

The chain is built from TRBV5-1 and TRBJ2-7; D may be TRBD1 (6 bases). Germline-derived CDR1 and CDR2 are SGHRS and YFSETQ. Trimming cost V 3 bases and J 1 base, with 14 bases left between them. This CDR3 contains 15 residues. The CDR3 sequence is CASSWNRASSYEQYF. CDR3 in DNA: TGCGCCAGCAGCTGGAACAGGGCGTCGTCCTACGAGCAGTACTTC.

This clonotype occurred a few times. V usage is TRBV15 and J usage is TRBJ2-7; D is unresolved. This CDR3 has 15 amino acids. The V gene's germline CDR1 is LNHNV and CDR2 YYDKDF (reference sequence). The V and J ends lost 1 base and 0 bases respectively, with 10 bases between them. CDR3 nucleotide sequence: TGTGCCACCAGCAGAGCTGGGCGGAACTCCTACGAGCAGTACTTC. Protein sequence: CATSRAGRNSYEQYF.

A single count supports this clonotype. The CDR3 DNA follows: TGTGCCAGCAGCTTATATAATCCCTATGGCTACACCTTC. It encodes CASSLYNPYGYTF. J is TRBJ1-2 and V is TRBV7-2; the D is unclear. The CDR3 is 13 residues long. Trimming cost V 2 bases and J 4 bases, with 8 bases left between them. Per germline, CDR1 SGHTA and CDR2 FQGNSA.

This chain uses TRBV7-6 with TRBJ2-5; weak D call: TRBD2 (5 bases). CDR1 and CDR2 from the germline V gene are SGHVS and FNYEAQ. V lost 2 bases, J lost 1 base, and 14 bases lay in between. The CDR3 covers 16 residues. The CDR3 spells CASSLLAAEFQETQYF. The CDR3 region has the DNA TGTGCCAGCAGCTTATTAGCAGCGGAATTCCAAGAGACCCAGTACTTC.

This chain connects TRBV5-1 to TRBJ1-2; 7 bases fit TRBD1. V was clipped by 7 bases and J by 7 bases; unmatched bases: 13. Germline values: CDR1 SGHRS, CDR2 YFSETQ. The CDR3 is 14 residues long. The CDR3 coding sequence is TGCGCCAGCCACGAGGGGACAGAGGTACTTGGCTACACCTTC. Translating gives CASHEGTEVLGYTF.

V and J are TRBV25-1 and TRBJ1-2; D is perhaps TRBD1 (6 bases). V was shortened by 3 bases and J by 2 bases, with 16 bases between the two germline ends. CDR3 length equals 16 residues. Germline CDR1 reads MGHDK; CDR2 reads SYGVNS. The CDR3 bases are TGTGCCAGCAGTGATATCGGGGGGCGGGGGAACTATGGCTACACCTTC. Its translation: CASSDIGGRGNYGYTF.

The chain has TRBV10-3 and TRBJ1-2; 10 nucleotides line up with TRBD1. Unmatched junction bases numbered 6, after V lost 10 bases and J lost 4 bases. The CDR3 has 13 residues. The V gene's germline CDR1 is ENHRY and CDR2 SYGVKD. The CDR3 sequence: CATAGTGAYGYTF. The CDR3 nucleotides read TGTGCCACCGCCGGGACAGGGGCCTATGGCTACACCTTC.

The chain uses TRBV4-2 and TRBJ2-5, with D hard to call. Per the germline V gene, CDR1 is LGHNA and CDR2 is YNFKEQ. With 1 base removed from V and 2 bases from J, the gap between germline ends came to 11 bases. The CDR3 runs 15 residues. For the CDR3, the DNA is TGTGCCAGCAGCCAAGCACGACTTAGGCAAGAGACCCAGTACTTC. Amino acids: CASSQARLRQETQYF.

V is TRBV5-1 and J is TRBJ2-1, with 15 bases fitting TRBD2. J lost 5 bases, V lost 5 bases, and 11 bases had no gene match. The V gene's germline CDR1 is SGHRS and CDR2 YFSETQ. This CDR3 comprises 18 residues. This CDR3 reads CASRFPQGLAGGNNEQFF. The CDR3 DNA is TGCGCCAGCAGGTTCCCCCAGGGACTAGCGGGGGGTAACAATGAGCAGTTCTTC.

In regard to this clonotype: A junction end diverges from the germline sequence, so it may reflect a read error. The chain links TRBV9 to TRBJ2-2; the D is unclear. CDR3 length: 15 residues. Per the germline V gene, CDR1 is SGDLS and CDR2 is YYNGEE. The CDR3 DNA reads as TGTGCCAACAGCGTAGTCGACCGGAACACCGGGGAGCTGTTTTTT. Translating gives CANSVVDRNTGELFF.

This sequence joins TRBV12-3 or TRBV12-4 and TRBJ2-7, with D tentatively TRBD2 (6 bases). Trimming shortened V by 5 bases and J by 3 bases, and 14 bases separated the two germline ends. CDR3 size: 14 residues. The CDR3 DNA reads TGTGCCAGCAGTGGAGGGGCCCCCGGCTACGAGCAGTACTTC. Translated: CASSGGAPGYEQYF.

V usage is TRBV3-1 and J usage is TRBJ2-5, with 8 bases lining up with TRBD1. With V trimmed by 5 bases and J by 2 bases, 4 bases remained unmatched. Germline V gene lookup returns CDR1 LGHDT and CDR2 YNNKEL (reference sequence). The length of the CDR3 is 14 residues. This CDR3 reads CASSYGQGQETQYF. In nucleotides, the CDR3 is TGTGCCAGCAGCTACGGACAGGGTCAAGAGACCCAGTACTTC.